The 23 T cell receptor beta chains presented below share a single source sample, sequenced in a study of control samples from healthy donors and cancer patients (dated by TCRdb to 2020 to 2021). Receptor libraries were prepared by the immunoSEQ multiplex PCR assay. TCRdb carries this immuneACCESS record with in-frame sequences only. Its versions omit some clonotypes, under half of them owing to an unresolved V gene in the studies checked, with the rest unexplained. This sample gives approximately 52,000 clones in total; more than 95% of them show up just once. The ten biggest clones cover 0.95% to 1.4% of the sample. Sequencing was performed on blood. The receptor set was obtained from a woman in her late teens or twenties in good health.

This chain joins TRBV5-5 and TRBJ2-7, with D perhaps given as TRBD1 or TRBD2 (6 bases each). Trimming took 1 base from V and 2 from J, leaving 16 bases between them. The CDR3 covers 16 residues. Germline V gene lookup returns CDR1 SGHKS and CDR2 YYEKEE (reference sequence). This CDR3 reads CASSLRVGGAAYEQYF. The CDR3 DNA reads TGTGCCAGCAGCTTGAGGGTCGGGGGCGCTGCCTACGAGCAGTACTTC.

V is TRBV24-1 and J is TRBJ1-5, with no clear D. Trimming removed 0 bases from V and 5 bases from J, with 13 bases in between. CDR3 length: 16 residues. Germline V gene sequence: CDR1 KGHDR, CDR2 SFDVKD. CDR3 in amino acids: CATSDLVWQSDQPQHF. CDR3 DNA: TGTGCCACCAGTGATTTGGTTTGGCAGTCGGATCAGCCCCAGCATTTT.

The genes are TRBV27 and TRBJ2-5, with 9 bases fitting TRBD1. The CDR3 is 14 amino acids. The germline V gene has CDR1 MNHEY and CDR2 SMNVEV (reference sequence). V dropped 6 bases and J dropped 5; count of bases not matched to a gene: 7. CDR3 amino acids: CASRTGGAWETQYF. The CDR3 DNA follows: TGTGCCAGCAGAACAGGGGGCGCGTGGGAGACCCAGTACTTC.

The chain joins TRBV18 to TRBJ2-5; D unclear. The ends were cut back, 4 bases at V and 2 bases at J, with 8 bases in the middle. CDR1 KGHSH and CDR2 LQKENI come from the germline V gene. The CDR3 length is 13 residues. CDR3 coding DNA: TGTGCCAGCTCACTGCGGCCACAAGAGACCCAGTACTTC. This gives the protein CASSLRPQETQYF.

This clone came up a few times. The chain is built from TRBV6-2 or TRBV6-3 and TRBJ2-1, with 9 nucleotides matching TRBD2. The CDR3 spans 15 residues. V was pared by 3 bases and J by 1 base, with 1 base of the junction left unmatched. Looked up from germline, CDR1 is MNHEY and CDR2 is SVGEGT. CDR3 DNA sequence: TGTGCCAGCAGTTATGCGGGGGGGTCCTACAATGAGCAGTTCTTC. It is translated as CASSYAGGSYNEQFF.

The chain employs TRBV3-1 (or the pseudogene TRBV3-2) and TRBJ2-1, with D unresolved. The germline V and J ends were trimmed by 6 bases and 2 bases, with 14 bases remaining between them. The CDR3 runs 15 residues. In germline, CDR1 is LGHDT, CDR2 YNNKEL (reference sequence). This CDR3 is CASSDADGTYNEQFF. CDR3 in DNA: TGTGCCAGCAGTGATGCAGACGGCACCTACAATGAGCAGTTCTTC.

This rearrangement joins TRBV4-1 to TRBJ1-1; the D is unclear. CDR3 length: 16 residues. Germline V gene lookup returns CDR1 MGHRA and CDR2 YSYEKL. V was shortened by 1 base and J by 0 bases, with 12 bases between the two germline ends. The CDR3 sequence is CASSQGRGDLNTEAFF. The CDR3 bases are TGCGCCAGCAGCCAAGGTAGAGGAGATCTGAACACTGAAGCTTTCTTT.

This clone was seen just once. The chain carries TRBV4-1 and TRBJ2-1, with TRBD2 matching over 8 bases. Germline CDR1 is MGHRA and CDR2 is YSYEKL. V lost 3 bases to trimming and J lost 7 bases; unmatched junction nucleotides: 8. The CDR3 is 15 amino acids. The CDR3 region is CASSHLRGGTNEQFF. CDR3 DNA sequence: TGCGCCAGCAGCCACCTCCGGGGGGGAACGAATGAGCAGTTCTTC.

The gene calls are TRBV7-2 and TRBJ1-5; D is uncertain. This CDR3 comprises 13 residues. V was pared by 2 bases and J by 7 bases, with 9 bases between. Germline V gene lookup returns CDR1 SGHTA and CDR2 FQGNSA. CDR3 DNA sequence: TGTGCCAGCAGCTTAAAATCGTGGCAGCCCCAGCATTTT. Protein: CASSLKSWQPQHF.

V is TRBV7-9 and J is TRBJ1-1; D may be TRBD1 (6 bases). In germline, CDR1 is SEHNR, CDR2 FQNEAQ (reference sequence). The CDR3 length is 16 residues. V shed 5 bases and J shed 4 bases, with 20 bases lying between them. The DNA for the CDR3 is TGTGCCAGCAGCCGCAGGGGCGGCGTCGGTGGCACTGAAGCTTTCTTT. Protein sequence: CASSRRGGVGGTEAFF.

In DNA, the CDR3 is TGCGCCAGCAGCTTGGATAGAACGGGGGGGCTGGATGAGCAGTTCTTC. This encodes CASSLDRTGGLDEQFF. The rearrangement uses TRBV5-1 and TRBJ2-1; TRBD2 matches at 8 bases. The J segment lost 8 bases and the V segment lost 0 bases, leaving 10 bases of the junction unmatched. Germline loops: CDR1 SGHRS, CDR2 YFSETQ. The CDR3 is 16 amino acids.

This clone was observed a few times. The chain has TRBV27 and TRBJ1-6; no clear D. The V end lost 4 bases, the J end lost 3 bases, and 7 bases lay between the germline ends. Germline V gene data show CDR1 as MNHEY and CDR2 as SMNVEV (reference sequence). This CDR3 region has 14 residues. Here the CDR3 reads CASSSGSYNSPLHF. In DNA form, the CDR3 reads TGTGCCAGCAGTTCGGGCAGCTATAATTCACCCCTCCACTTT.

V and J are TRBV5-8 and TRBJ2-5; 11 bases match TRBD1. The germline gives CDR1 SGHTS, CDR2 YDEGEE. This CDR3 contains 15 residues. Trimming cost V 4 bases and J 5 bases; bases outside gene matches: 7. CDR3 nucleotides: TGTGCCAGCAGCAGGGACAGGGGGTGGCGGGAGACCCAGTACTTC. Translating it yields CASSRDRGWRETQYF.

This chain joins TRBV6-1 and TRBJ2-4; tentatively, D is TRBD2 (6 bases). Looked up from germline, CDR1 is MNHNS and CDR2 is SASEGT. The CDR3 extends over 16 amino acids. Trimming pared 4 bases from V and 3 bases from J, leaving 16 bases between. Here the CDR3 DNA reads TGTGCCAGCAGTGGATTGAGCAGACTAGACAAAAACATTCAGTACTTC. Translated: CASSGLSRLDKNIQYF.

The CDR3 sequence is CASSPLKLAGGPSNEQFF. The CDR3 DNA reads as TGTGCCAGCAGTCCCCTAAAACTAGCGGGGGGGCCTAGCAATGAGCAGTTCTTC. The chain is built from TRBV27 and TRBJ2-1; 13 bases align to TRBD2. This CDR3 has 18 residues. The J segment lost 6 bases and the V segment lost 5 bases, leaving 13 bases of the junction unmatched. The germline CDR1 and CDR2 sequences are MNHEY and SMNVEV (reference sequence).

This clone was seen a single time. The chain couples TRBV6-5 to TRBJ1-2, with TRBD1 as a possible D gene (6 bases). Trimming cost V 6 bases and J 4 bases, with 12 bases left between them. The CDR3 is 13 residues long. In germline, CDR1 is MNHEY, CDR2 SVGAGI. CDR3 sequence: CASRLDSLYGYTF. The CDR3 nucleotides read TGTGCCAGCAGACTGGACAGTCTCTATGGCTACACCTTC.

The chain uses TRBV5-1 and TRBJ2-2, with D possibly called TRBD1 or TRBD2 (5 bases each). The CDR3 is 15 amino acids. In germline, CDR1 is SGHRS, CDR2 YFSETQ. V dropped 2 bases and J dropped 7 bases, with 15 bases sitting between them. This chain's CDR3 is CASSLTGGPVGELFF. CDR3 in DNA: TGCGCCAGCAGCTTAACAGGAGGACCGGTCGGGGAGCTGTTTTTT.

The genes are TRBV5-1 and TRBJ1-5; a possible D gene is TRBD1 (5 bases). Germline CDR1 and CDR2: SGHRS and YFSETQ. The ends were cut back, 0 bases at V and 1 base at J, with 14 bases in the middle. This CDR3 has 17 residues. In DNA form, the CDR3 reads TGCGCCAGCAGCTTGGTGGCCATTAGACAGAGCAATCAGCCCCAGCATTTT. Translating gives CASSLVAIRQSNQPQHF. The entire variable domain, with the rest obtained from reference TRBV5-1 and TRBJ1-5, is as follows: KAGVTQTPRYLIKTRGQQVTLSCSPISGHRSVSWYQQTPGQGLQFLFEYFSETQRNKGNFPGRFSGRQFSNSRSEMNVSTLELGDSALYLCASSLVAIRQSNQPQHFGDGTRLSIL.

The chain joins TRBV20-1 to TRBJ1-2, with D hard to call. V lost 6 bases to trimming and J lost 7 bases, with 9 bases between them. The CDR3 has 10 amino acids. Germline values: CDR1 DFQATT, CDR2 SNEGSKA (reference sequence). This CDR3 reads CSAWAGGYTF. The CDR3 coding sequence is TGCAGTGCGTGGGCCGGTGGCTACACCTTC.

The V and J genes are TRBV5-5 and TRBJ1-5, with a tentative D call TRBD1 (6 bases). Germline V lookup: CDR1 SGHKS, CDR2 YYEKEE (reference sequence). The CDR3 covers 16 residues. Deletions cut 1 base from V and 4 bases from J, with 15 bases between. CDR3 sequence (DNA): TGTGCCAGCAGCTTGCTAAAGGGGGACTTAAATCAGCCCCAGCATTTT. This translates into CASSLLKGDLNQPQHF.

The chain links TRBV10-1 to TRBJ1-1; D gene uncertain. This CDR3 has 13 residues. Germline CDR1 and CDR2: WNHNN and SYGVQD (reference sequence). The V gene lost 3 bases and the J gene lost 0 bases, with 5 bases spanning the gap. DNA for the CDR3: TGCGCCAGCAGTGAAGGTCTGAACACTGAAGCTTTCTTT. Its translation is CASSEGLNTEAFF.

The chain carries TRBV6-2 or TRBV6-3 and TRBJ1-1; maybe TRBD1 (5 bases). Germline assignment: CDR1 MNHEY and CDR2 SVGEGT. V dropped 5 bases and J dropped 4 bases, with 14 bases sitting between them. This CDR3 is 14 amino acids long. The CDR3 loop reads CASSSQYGGTEAFF. Here the CDR3 DNA reads TGTGCCAGCAGTAGCCAATACGGGGGCACTGAAGCTTTCTTT.

V is TRBV6-4 and J is TRBJ1-4; TRBD1 might be the D (5 bases). Between the trimmed V and J ends, which lost 3 bases and 0 bases, there was a span of 17 bases. Germline V gene sequence: CDR1 MRHNA, CDR2 SNTAGT. The length of the CDR3 is 18 residues. The CDR3 DNA reads TGTGCCAGCAGTGAGGACACCCAAGCCCCTGCAACTAATGAAAAACTGTTTTTT. Translating gives CASSEDTQAPATNEKLFF.